The 7 T cell receptor beta chains below were found in one sample sequenced in a study of blood T cell repertoires in COVID-19. Assay used: immunoSEQ multiplex PCR; TCRdb lists only in-frame clones, some missing. There are around 270,000 clones in the sample; approximately 88% occur only once, and about 2.9% lies in the top ten. The source material was PBMCs or T cells enriched from blood (not recorded which). Receptors were obtained from a woman between 40 and 55 years old who had been exposed to COVID-19.

This clone was picked up one time. V is TRBV7-9 and J is TRBJ2-5, with D possibly being TRBD2 (6 bases). V lost 1 base to trimming and J lost 5 bases, with 11 bases between them. Germline-derived CDR1 and CDR2 are SEHNR and FQNEAQ (reference sequence). There are 14 residues in the CDR3. The CDR3 nucleotides read TGTGCCAGCAGCTTAGTGGAGGGAAGGGAGACCCAGTACTTC. This sequence encodes CASSLVEGRETQYF.

This clone came up once. This sequence joins TRBV28 and TRBJ1-5; 7 positions agree with TRBD1. Germline V gene lookup returns CDR1 MDHEN and CDR2 SYDVKM. Trimming removed 8 bases from V and 3 bases from J; junction bases left unmatched: 13. This CDR3 spans 16 amino acids. The CDR3 loop reads CASSPEGGSFNQPQHF. The CDR3 nucleotides read TGTGCCAGCTCTCCGGAAGGGGGCAGCTTCAATCAGCCCCAGCATTTT.

V usage is TRBV7-2 and J usage is TRBJ2-2; D is ambiguous. Germline V gene sequence: CDR1 SGHTA, CDR2 FQGNSA. The CDR3 is made up of 15 amino acids. V dropped 1 base and J dropped 7 bases, with 13 bases sitting between them. CDR3 DNA: TGTGCCAGCAGCTTAGGTTCTGGAACGGGCGGGGAGCTGTTTTTT. As protein: CASSLGSGTGGELFF.

This chain connects TRBV10-3 to TRBJ2-1; 8 bases are a match to TRBD1. V trimming: 6 bases; J trimming: 5 bases; junction bases outside the gene matches: 6. The V gene's germline CDR1 is ENHRY and CDR2 SYGVKD. The CDR3 spans 14 residues. CDR3 nucleotides: TGTGCCATCAGGAACAGGGGGGCACACAATGAGCAGTTCTTC. This encodes CAIRNRGAHNEQFF.

This rearrangement joins TRBV6-2 or TRBV6-3 to TRBJ2-4, with D possibly TRBD1 on 5 matching bases. V shed 2 bases and J shed 1 base, with 24 bases lying between them. CDR1 and CDR2 (germline): MNHEY, SVGEGT. There are 20 residues in the CDR3. The CDR3 is CASSYSRRIQGLFAKNIQYF. DNA for the CDR3: TGTGCCAGCAGTTACAGCCGACGTATCCAGGGTCTTTTCGCCAAAAACATTCAGTACTTC.

This chain uses TRBV28 with TRBJ1-5; 11 nucleotides match TRBD1. Germline lookup yields CDR1 MDHEN and CDR2 SYDVKM. V shed 9 bases, J shed 7 bases, and the junction held 11 bases outside the gene matches. The CDR3 length is 15 residues. The CDR3 reads CASRVPGQGGQPQHF. CDR3 nucleotide sequence: TGTGCCAGTAGGGTCCCGGGACAGGGGGGACAGCCCCAGCATTTT.

This chain joins TRBV4-1 and TRBJ2-3, with 11 bases that match TRBD2. V shed 2 bases and J 4 bases; nucleotides not matched to a gene: 8. The CDR3 is 17 residues long. Per the germline V gene, CDR1 is MGHRA and CDR2 is YSYEKL. CDR3 in DNA: TGCGCCAGCAGCCAATTTTCTAGCGGGGGGTGGCCAGATACGCAGTATTTT. Protein product: CASSQFSSGGWPDTQYF.